The 18 T cell receptor beta chains below all came from one sample that was sequenced in a study of OX40 agonist ivuxolimab in advanced cancers. Using immunoSEQ multiplex PCR, the repertoire was profiled, and TCRdb retains in-frame clones only, with some absent. In the table there are 36,000 or so clones, roughly 90% of which are singletons. The sample was CD4+ or CD8+ T cells sorted from blood, taken in a trial of the OX40 agonist ivuxolimab. The source is an adult with an advanced solid tumor such as melanoma, head and neck, liver or kidney cancer.

This clone came up once. The gene calls are TRBV21-1 and TRBJ2-3; TRBD2 is taken as the D call from the table, unchecked against the DNA. TRBV21-1 is a documented pseudogene. The CDR3 is 15 amino acids. This CDR3 reads CASSLTEAKVDTQYF. The CDR3 DNA follows: TGTGCCAGCAGCCTTACGGAAGCGAAGGTAGATACGCAGTATTTT.

The chain uses TRBV5-4 and TRBJ1-2; 9 bases agree with TRBD1. Germline values: CDR1 SGHNT, CDR2 YYREEE (reference sequence). This CDR3 contains 14 residues. J lost 2 bases, V lost 5 bases, and 4 bases had no gene match. DNA of the CDR3: TGTGCCAGCAGACTGGACAGGGGCAACTATGGCTACACCTTC. It yields the protein CASRLDRGNYGYTF.

This clone is a singleton in its sample. The chain links TRBV2 to TRBJ2-5; D is uncertain. Per the germline V gene, CDR1 is SNHLY and CDR2 is FYNNEI. The CDR3 totals 10 residues. V was trimmed by 5 bases and J by 5 bases, leaving 3 bases between them. CDR3 protein: CASSRETQYF. CDR3 DNA: TGTGCCAGCAGTCGTGAGACCCAGTACTTC.

This rearrangement joins TRBV25-1 to TRBJ2-1; TRBD1 or TRBD2 may be the D gene (5 bases each). The V end was cut by 8 bases, the J end by 8 bases, with 22 bases between. From germline, CDR1 is MGHDK and CDR2 SYGVNS. The length of the CDR3 is 15 residues. The CDR3 protein is CASPLGGTIFYEQFF. Here the CDR3 DNA reads TGTGCCAGCCCTCTAGGTGGGACGATCTTTTATGAGCAGTTCTTC.

The CDR3 DNA reads TGTGCCAGCAGGCTGACCGGGACTAGTGCCGAGACCCAGTACTTC. Translated: CASRLTGTSAETQYF. The gene calls are TRBV6-1 and TRBJ2-5; TRBD2 agrees at 8 bases. The V gene's germline CDR1 is MNHNS and CDR2 SASEGT. The CDR3 totals 15 residues. Losses at the gene ends were 6 bases for V and 5 bases for J; bases not matched to a gene: 11.

This sequence joins TRBV7-9 and TRBJ2-7; D is unresolved. Germline V gives CDR1 SEHNR, CDR2 FQNEAQ (reference sequence). This CDR3 has 16 residues. V was cut by 7 bases and J by 5 bases, with 24 bases left in between. This CDR3 is CASITLVGRGIDEQYF. DNA for the CDR3: TGTGCCAGCATCACTTTAGTGGGTAGAGGCATCGACGAGCAGTACTTC.

The genes are TRBV11-2 and TRBJ1-2, with D unclear. The CDR3 covers 16 residues. V was pared by 5 bases and J by 3 bases, with 19 bases between. Germline V gene lookup returns CDR1 SGHAT and CDR2 FQNNGV. Here the CDR3 DNA reads TGTGCCAGCAGCCAAATAGGCCTGGGTGGGGACTATGGCTACACCTTC. It encodes CASSQIGLGGDYGYTF.

The rearrangement uses TRBV27 and TRBJ1-1; D gene ambiguous. The CDR3 has 17 residues. V gave up 8 bases and J gave up 6 bases, with 28 bases separating them. Looked up from germline, CDR1 is MNHEY and CDR2 is SMNVEV (reference sequence). CDR3 amino acids: CASGKRNDRLGKPEAFF. The CDR3 bases are TGTGCCAGCGGAAAAAGGAACGATCGGTTAGGTAAGCCTGAAGCTTTCTTT.

This chain links TRBV5-1 with TRBJ2-3; either TRBD1 or TRBD2 may supply D (5 bases each). The ends were cut back, 0 bases at V and 4 bases at J, with 18 bases in the middle. The CDR3 is 17 residues long. From germline, CDR1 is SGHRS and CDR2 YFSETQ. The CDR3 DNA follows: TGCGCCAGCAGCTTGGGCCACCGGGACCCCAAGGCAGATACGCAGTATTTT. Encoded protein: CASSLGHRDPKADTQYF.

The chain carries TRBV7-3 and TRBJ2-3, with a weak D call TRBD1 (5 bases). Trimming removed 5 bases from V and 4 bases from J, with 13 bases in between. The CDR3 runs 14 residues. The germline gives CDR1 SGHTA, CDR2 FQGTGA. In nucleotides, the CDR3 is TGTGCCAGCAGCCGCGACATAGGGGCAGATACGCAGTATTTT. It codes for CASSRDIGADTQYF.

The rearrangement uses TRBV28 and TRBJ2-7; D gene ambiguous. This CDR3 contains 12 residues. Germline CDR1 is MDHEN and CDR2 is SYDVKM. Trimming left V 9 bases short and J 0 bases short, with 9 bases between. CDR3 sequence (DNA): TGTGCCAGTCGCAGTCGCTCCTACGAGCAGTACTTC. Translation gives CASRSRSYEQYF.

The chain is built from TRBV19 and TRBJ2-7, with TRBD1 identical over 8 bases. The J segment lost 3 bases and the V segment lost 10 bases, leaving 14 bases of the junction unmatched. Germline CDR1 is LNHDA and CDR2 is SQIVND (reference sequence). The CDR3 totals 15 residues. CDR3 region: CATQAGQGPSYEQYF. The CDR3 coding sequence is TGTGCCACCCAAGCCGGACAGGGTCCCAGCTACGAGCAGTACTTC. Looking up the rest from reference TRBV19 and TRBJ2-7 gives the full variable domain: DGGITQSPKYLFRKEGQNVTLSCEQNLNHDAMYWYRQDPGQGLRLIYYSQIVNDFQKGDIAEGYSVSREKKESFPLTVTSAQKNPTAFYLCATQAGQGPSYEQYFGPGTRLTVT.

This chain links TRBV19 with TRBJ2-1; possibly TRBD1 or TRBD2 for D (5 bases each). This CDR3 is 15 amino acids long. Germline V gene sequence: CDR1 LNHDA, CDR2 SQIVND (reference sequence). The V gene lost 4 bases and the J gene lost 0 bases, with 10 bases spanning the gap. CDR3 bases: TGTGCCAGTAGTAAACCAGGGAGCTCCTACAATGAGCAGTTCTTC. Its protein product is CASSKPGSSYNEQFF.

The chain combines TRBV28 with TRBJ2-7; D is possibly TRBD1 (6 bases). V gave up 4 bases and J gave up 8 bases, with 21 bases separating them. The CDR3 is 15 residues long. CDR1 is MDHEN and CDR2 is SYDVKM in the germline V gene. CDR3 coding DNA: TGTGCCAGCAGTTCCCAAGGACAGAGCTACCTTAAGCAGTACTTC. It specifies CASSSQGQSYLKQYF.

This chain links TRBV2 with TRBJ2-2; D is undetermined. The CDR3 consists of 14 residues. Germline CDR1 and CDR2: SNHLY and FYNNEI. V was cut by 6 bases and J by 5 bases, with 13 bases left in between. The CDR3 loop is CASRGLKVTGELFF. In nucleotides, the CDR3 is TGTGCCAGCAGGGGTTTGAAGGTAACCGGGGAGCTGTTTTTT.

This clone was seen a single time. The V and J genes are TRBV7-2 and TRBJ2-5; 11 bases line up with TRBD2. Germline CDR1 and CDR2: SGHTA and FQGNSA. The V gene end was trimmed by 4 bases and the J gene end by 7 bases; junction bases not matched to a gene: 11. This CDR3 is 16 amino acids long. CDR3 region: CASSSTGTSGPWTQYF. The CDR3, as DNA: TGTGCCAGCAGCTCTACTGGGACTAGCGGTCCGTGGACCCAGTACTTC.

This rearrangement joins TRBV7-2 to TRBJ1-2; D is possibly TRBD1 (5 bases). V dropped 5 bases and J dropped 7 bases, with 14 bases sitting between them. The CDR3 consists of 13 residues. Germline CDR1 SGHTA, CDR2 FQGNSA. As DNA, the CDR3 is TGTGCCAGCAGCCCCGGGAAGGGACTTGGCTACACCTTC. Its translation is CASSPGKGLGYTF. The variable domain in full, with the rest retrieved from reference TRBV7-2 and TRBJ1-2, is GAGVSQSPSNKVTEKGKDVELRCDPISGHTALYWYRQSLGQGLEFLIYFQGNSAPDKSGLPSDRFSAERTGGSVSTLTIQRTQQEDSAVYLCASSPGKGLGYTFGSGTRLTVV.

This clone appeared a single time. The V call is TRBV28, the J call TRBJ2-3; 8 nucleotides agree with TRBD2. The CDR3 is 13 residues long. V was clipped by 7 bases and J by 5 bases; unmatched bases: 5. CDR1 is MDHEN and CDR2 is SYDVKM in the germline V gene. This CDR3 reads CASINGRVDTQYF. The CDR3 bases are TGTGCCAGCATTAACGGGAGGGTAGATACGCAGTATTTT. The variable domain in full, completed from reference TRBV28 and TRBJ2-3, reads DVKVTQSSRYLVKRTGEKVFLECVQDMDHENMFWYRQDPGLGLRLIYFSYDVKMKEKGDIPEGYSVSREKKERFSLILESASTNQTSMYLCASINGRVDTQYFGPGTRLTVL.